Below are 16 T cell receptor beta chains sequenced from a single sample in a study of blood T cell repertoires in COVID-19. Profiled with immunoSEQ multiplex PCR; TCRdb holds only in-frame clones, not every one. This sample has some 200,000 clones, with more than 75% found just once. The sample comprised peripheral blood. The receptors here all came from a man aged 65 to 79 with acute or convalescent COVID-19.

The V gene is TRBV3-1 (or the pseudogene TRBV3-2), the J gene TRBJ1-2, with D possibly being TRBD1 (6 bases). The CDR3 contains 15 residues. Trimming cost V 7 bases and J 4 bases, with 19 bases left between them. Germline lookup yields CDR1 LGHDT and CDR2 YNNKEL (reference sequence). The CDR3 nucleotides are TGTGCCAGCACCCCCCCCTACAGGGTGGGCTATGGCTACACCTTC. Protein: CASTPPYRVGYGYTF.

The chain joins TRBV27 to TRBJ1-1, with TRBD1 as a possible D gene (6 bases). V was shortened by 4 bases and J by 2 bases, with 11 bases between the two germline ends. Germline CDR1 MNHEY, CDR2 SMNVEV (reference sequence). This CDR3 spans 14 amino acids. CDR3 sequence: CASSSPGANTEAFF. Written as DNA, the CDR3 is TGTGCCAGCAGTTCCCCAGGGGCAAACACTGAAGCTTTCTTT.

The V call is TRBV4-1, the J call TRBJ1-4; perhaps TRBD1 as D (5 bases). This CDR3 comprises 15 residues. V was trimmed by 4 bases and J by 0 bases, leaving 9 bases between them. Per germline, CDR1 MGHRA and CDR2 YSYEKL. CDR3 nucleotide sequence: TGCGCCAGCAGCCGACCGACAGCAACTAATGAAAAACTGTTTTTT. Its protein is CASSRPTATNEKLFF.

V and J are TRBV10-1 and TRBJ2-7, with 14 bases identical to TRBD2. Germline V gene sequence: CDR1 WNHNN, CDR2 SYGVQD (reference sequence). The CDR3 covers 18 residues. The junction had 16 bases not matched to a gene; V was cut back by 6 bases and J by 6 bases. Here the CDR3 reads CASRDPGLAGVGSCEQYF. The DNA of the CDR3 is TGCGCCAGCAGAGACCCGGGACTAGCGGGAGTTGGGAGTTGCGAGCAGTACTTC.

The chain carries TRBV18 and TRBJ1-1; tentative D call: TRBD1 (5 bases). The V end was cut by 4 bases, the J end by 6 bases, with 24 bases between. Germline CDR1 and CDR2: KGHSH and LQKENI. This CDR3 region has 17 residues. CDR3 DNA sequence: TGTGCCAGCTCACTTCAGATAGTAGGGACTAATAATCCTGAAGCTTTCTTT. Translating gives CASSLQIVGTNNPEAFF. The full variable domain, in which reference TRBV18 and TRBJ1-1 provide the parts outside the CDR3, is NAGVMQNPRHLVRRRGQEARLRCSPMKGHSHVYWYRQLPEEGLKFMVYLQKENIIDESGMPKERFSAEFPKEGPSILRIQQVVRGDSAAYFCASSLQIVGTNNPEAFFGQGTRLTVV.

The chain joins TRBV3-1 (or the pseudogene TRBV3-2) to TRBJ1-1; D may be TRBD1 (6 bases). Germline-derived CDR1 and CDR2 are LGHDT and YNNKEL (reference sequence). Trimming took 0 bases from V and 10 from J, leaving 9 bases between them. The CDR3 runs to 12 residues. DNA for the CDR3: TGTGCCAGCAGCCAAGAGGGGGCGCGAGCTTTCTTT. Its protein is CASSQEGARAFF.

The V call is TRBV19, the J call TRBJ1-1, with 7 nucleotides matching TRBD1. The junction had 10 bases not matched to a gene; V was cut back by 7 bases and J by 5 bases. The germline V gene has CDR1 LNHDA and CDR2 SQIVND (reference sequence). This CDR3 has 14 amino acids. For the CDR3, the DNA is TGTGCCAGTACCCAGGGGGTTCCATGGACTGAAGCTTTCTTT. Amino acids: CASTQGVPWTEAFF. The full variable domain, completed using reference TRBV19 and TRBJ1-1, is DGGITQSPKYLFRKEGQNVTLSCEQNLNHDAMYWYRQDPGQGLRLIYYSQIVNDFQKGDIAEGYSVSREKKESFPLTVTSAQKNPTAFYLCASTQGVPWTEAFFGQGTRLTVV.

This clone came up a few times. The V gene is TRBV27, the J gene TRBJ2-2; the D gene is possibly TRBD1 (6 bases). Germline-derived CDR1 and CDR2 are MNHEY and SMNVEV (reference sequence). CDR3 length: 15 residues. V lost 7 bases to trimming and J lost 6 bases, with 18 bases between them. The CDR3 is CASTKQGIDPGELFF. CDR3 nucleotides: TGTGCCAGCACCAAACAGGGAATTGATCCCGGGGAGCTGTTTTTT.

This chain links TRBV5-5 with TRBJ1-4, with unresolved D. The germline V and J ends were trimmed by 0 bases and 0 bases, with 6 bases remaining between them. Germline CDR1 is SGHKS and CDR2 is YYEKEE (reference sequence). The CDR3 is made up of 15 amino acids. The DNA of the CDR3 is TGTGCCAGCAGCTTGGGGGCAACAACTAATGAAAAACTGTTTTTT. Translating gives CASSLGATTNEKLFF.

This clone was recorded only once. This chain joins TRBV2 and TRBJ2-4; D remains unclear. Trimming pared 6 bases from V and 0 bases from J, leaving 6 bases between. This CDR3 has 13 residues. Per the germline V gene, CDR1 is SNHLY and CDR2 is FYNNEI. The CDR3 DNA reads TGTGCCAGCAGGCAGGTAGCCAAAAACATTCAGTACTTC. This sequence encodes CASRQVAKNIQYF.

The chain joins TRBV3-1 (or the pseudogene TRBV3-2) to TRBJ2-5; 10 bases line up with TRBD2. CDR1 is LGHDT, CDR2 YNNKEL, per germline (reference sequence). The CDR3 loop spans 15 amino acids. J lost 5 bases, V lost 0 bases, and 3 bases had no gene match. The CDR3: CASSQDIAGGETQYF. CDR3 sequence (DNA): TGTGCCAGCAGCCAAGATATAGCGGGGGGTGAGACCCAGTACTTC.

This chain joins TRBV2 and TRBJ2-7; TRBD1 aligns across 8 bases. Germline CDR1 SNHLY, CDR2 FYNNEI. J gave up 7 bases and V 6 bases, and 11 bases lay outside the gene matches. CDR3 length: 14 amino acids. CDR3 loop: CASRIDRGLREQYF. Here the CDR3 DNA reads TGTGCCAGCAGGATCGACAGGGGCCTTAGGGAGCAGTACTTC.

The rearrangement uses TRBV5-1 and TRBJ2-3, with 7 bases identical to TRBD2. Germline V lookup: CDR1 SGHRS, CDR2 YFSETQ. J gave up 2 bases and V 4 bases, and 7 bases lay outside the gene matches. The CDR3 loop spans 15 amino acids. The CDR3 DNA reads TGCGCCAGCAGCCTTCAACTAGCGACCACAGATACGCAGTATTTT. This sequence encodes CASSLQLATTDTQYF.

This chain links TRBV19 with TRBJ1-5, with TRBD1 identical over 9 bases. Per the germline V gene, CDR1 is LNHDA and CDR2 is SQIVND (reference sequence). The junction had 6 bases not matched to a gene; V was cut back by 3 bases and J by 0 bases. This CDR3 contains 17 residues. The CDR3 coding sequence is TGTGCCAGTAGTATTCGAACAGGGGGCAATAGCAATCAGCCCCAGCATTTT. It specifies CASSIRTGGNSNQPQHF. Full variable domain (outside the CDR3, taken from reference TRBV19 and TRBJ1-5): DGGITQSPKYLFRKEGQNVTLSCEQNLNHDAMYWYRQDPGQGLRLIYYSQIVNDFQKGDIAEGYSVSREKKESFPLTVTSAQKNPTAFYLCASSIRTGGNSNQPQHFGDGTRLSIL.

This sequence joins TRBV6-5 and TRBJ1-6; 11 bases are a match to TRBD1. CDR3 length: 14 amino acids. Germline V gives CDR1 MNHEY, CDR2 SVGAGI. Unmatched junction bases numbered 4, after V lost 7 bases and J lost 8 bases. The CDR3 sequence is CASTLDRGHSPLHF. The CDR3 DNA is TGTGCCAGCACCCTGGACAGGGGGCATTCACCCCTCCACTTT.

This chain links TRBV7-6 with TRBJ2-7; 7 bases fit TRBD2. The germline V gene encodes CDR1 SGHVS and CDR2 FNYEAQ. Germline trimming cut 1 base from V and 0 bases from J; bases unmatched to any gene: 6. The CDR3 runs 16 residues. CDR3 in DNA: TGTGCCAGCAGCTTAGGGGCCCGGGGGGACTCCTACGAGCAGTACTTC. As protein: CASSLGARGDSYEQYF.